This record covers a single TCR beta chain. The sample originates from a study of blood T cells in healthy people across ages. Alongside a J-beta primer mix, a sample-barcoded 5' primer served in a second PCR lasting roughly 7 to 12 cycles. Using its own MiXCR run on the 5' RACE reads, TCRdb lists one record per CDR3 protein. The sample lists approximately 800,000 distinct CDR3 sequences, more than 35% seen once, with 15% to 20% in the top ten. Donation came from healthy Caucasian individuals in Russia who were aged 6 to 90. This CDR3 has 12 amino acids. Trimming left V 7 bases short and J 5 bases short, with 11 bases between. Germline values: CDR1 SNHLY, CDR2 FYNNEI.

The sequenced sample was blood. The chain links TRBV2 to TRBJ2-5; D is unresolved. The receptor was isolated from a man at least 80 years old in good health. The DNA for the CDR3 is TGTGCCAGCACCCCAAGGGTGGAGACCCAGTACTTC. This translates into CASTPRVETQYF.